The 17 T cell receptor beta chains reported below all come from one sample, sequenced in a study of Tregs in tolerant kidney transplant recipients. Repertoires were generated with immunoSEQ multiplex PCR, while TCRdb's copy carries only in-frame clones and drops some. In the table there are tens of thousands of clones, roughly 93% of which are singletons. Related graft donors supplied nonmyeloablative bone marrow transplants, and mixed chimerism was transient. The source material was CD4+ T cells from blood (PBMCs), sampled 12 months after the transplant. The receptors were gathered from a human patient who received a combined kidney and bone marrow transplant. Some T cells may be transferred from the graft donor.

This sequence joins TRBV7-2 and TRBJ2-2, with 7 bases lining up with TRBD1. Germline values: CDR1 SGHTA, CDR2 FQGNSA. The CDR3 sequence is 16 residues long. Trimming cost V 5 bases and J 6 bases; bases outside gene matches: 12. DNA for the CDR3: TGTGCCAGCAGCATACGACAGGGCCGGATATCCGGGGAGCTGTTTTTT. Its protein product is CASSIRQGRISGELFF.

The V gene is TRBV4-2, the J gene TRBJ1-1; D is unresolved. Germline lookup yields CDR1 LGHNA and CDR2 YNFKEQ. V lost 0 bases, J lost 0 bases, and 11 bases lay in between. CDR3 size: 16 residues. This CDR3 is CASSQDARSVNTEAFF. CDR3 sequence (DNA): TGTGCCAGCAGCCAAGACGCGCGGTCGGTGAACACTGAAGCTTTCTTT.

The chain carries TRBV6-5 and TRBJ2-7; 10 bases are a match to TRBD1. The CDR3 totals 15 residues. Germline trimming cut 4 bases from V and 2 bases from J; bases unmatched to any gene: 5. Looked up from germline, CDR1 is MNHEY and CDR2 is SVGAGI. The CDR3: CASSSVGTGAYEQYF. Here the CDR3 DNA reads TGTGCCAGCAGTTCCGTAGGGACAGGGGCCTACGAGCAGTACTTC.

This chain links TRBV19 with TRBJ2-2; 9 bases map to TRBD1. The V and J ends lost 5 bases and 7 bases, in that order; junction bases with no gene match: 8. Germline CDR1 and CDR2: LNHDA and SQIVND (reference sequence). This CDR3 contains 15 residues. The chain's CDR3 is CASSFRTGAGGELFF. CDR3 nucleotides: TGTGCCAGTAGTTTTCGGACAGGGGCTGGCGGGGAGCTGTTTTTT.

The chain combines TRBV7-2 with TRBJ1-2, with D unclear. The CDR3 consists of 13 residues. CDR1 and CDR2 (germline): SGHTA, FQGNSA. Deletions cut 3 bases from V and 2 bases from J, with 7 bases between. The CDR3 nucleotides are TGTGCCAGCAGCTTCACAGAGAACTATGGCTACACCTTC. The encoded protein is CASSFTENYGYTF.

This chain connects TRBV5-1 to TRBJ2-7; no clear D gene. The CDR3 is made up of 12 amino acids. The germline V gene has CDR1 SGHRS and CDR2 YFSETQ. The V gene lost 0 bases and the J gene lost 2 bases, with 3 bases spanning the gap. CDR3 bases: TGCGCCAGCAGCTTGGGCGCCTACGAGCAGTACTTC. Its translation is CASSLGAYEQYF.

Comment on this clone: Mismatch with germline at one junction end may stem from a read error. This same CDR3 is encoded by further DNA sequences in the sample. The J gene is TRBJ1-2, the V gene TRBV19; maybe TRBD1 (6 bases). The germline CDR1 and CDR2 sequences are LNHDA and SQIVND (reference sequence). The CDR3 extends over 15 amino acids. CDR3: CASTDLPQGRVGYTF. For the CDR3, the DNA is TGCGCCAGTACCGACCTTCCCCAGGGGAGAGTAGGCTACACCTTC.

This clone was observed once. The rearrangement joins TRBV4-3 to TRBJ1-3; no reliable D call. The CDR3 contains 15 residues. The germline gives CDR1 LGHNA, CDR2 YSLEER. V gave up 0 bases and J gave up 3 bases, with 9 bases separating them. CDR3 in DNA: TGCGCCAGCAGCCAAGATCCACAGATTGGAAACACCATATATTTT. Protein: CASSQDPQIGNTIYF.

V and J are TRBV19 and TRBJ1-1; 7 bases fit TRBD1. CDR3 length: 16 amino acids. V was pared by 4 bases and J by 5 bases, with 13 bases of the junction left unmatched. Germline-derived CDR1 and CDR2 are LNHDA and SQIVND (reference sequence). CDR3: CASSTPSPTGKTEAFF. In DNA, the CDR3 is TGTGCCAGTAGTACCCCCTCCCCGACAGGGAAGACTGAAGCTTTCTTT.

The chain combines TRBV6-6 with TRBJ2-7, with a tentative D call TRBD1 (6 bases). This CDR3 has 14 amino acids. Looked up from germline, CDR1 is MNHNY and CDR2 is SVGAGI (reference sequence). Trimming removed 2 bases from V and 5 bases from J, with 13 bases in between. The CDR3 DNA reads TGTGCCAGCAGTTACCTCAGGGGTCAGGACGAGCAGTACTTC. Translating it yields CASSYLRGQDEQYF.

The gene calls are TRBV5-1 and TRBJ2-2; 7 nucleotides agree with TRBD2. The CDR3 is made up of 16 amino acids. CDR1 SGHRS and CDR2 YFSETQ come from the germline V gene. Trimming at V came to 0 bases and at J to 1 base, leaving 3 bases not matched to a gene. CDR3 nucleotide sequence: TGCGCCAGCAGCTTGGGCGTAGCGGGGAACACCGGGGAGCTGTTTTTT. This codes for CASSLGVAGNTGELFF.

V is TRBV2 and J is TRBJ2-7; 8 bases align to TRBD1. Germline CDR1 is SNHLY and CDR2 is FYNNEI. The CDR3 spans 15 residues. Unmatched junction bases numbered 7, after V lost 6 bases and J lost 0 bases. CDR3 residues: CASRSWDRSSYEQYF. The CDR3 DNA reads TGTGCCAGCAGATCGTGGGACAGGAGCTCCTACGAGCAGTACTTC.

The V call is TRBV7-2, the J call TRBJ2-7; 11 nucleotides align to TRBD2. The CDR3 spans 16 residues. Trimming at V came to 3 bases and at J to 6 bases, leaving 10 bases not matched to a gene. Germline CDR1 is SGHTA and CDR2 is FQGNSA. The CDR3 DNA reads as TGTGCCAGCAGCTTTTCACTAGCGGGAGCTTTGGGCGAGCAGTACTTC. It codes for CASSFSLAGALGEQYF. The full variable domain, in which reference TRBV7-2 and TRBJ2-7 provide the parts outside the CDR3, is GAGVSQSPSNKVTEKGKDVELRCDPISGHTALYWYRQSLGQGLEFLIYFQGNSAPDKSGLPSDRFSAERTGGSVSTLTIQRTQQEDSAVYLCASSFSLAGALGEQYFGPGTRLTVT.

The chain combines TRBV6-6 with TRBJ2-1, with 9 nucleotides matching TRBD1. This CDR3 has 15 residues. Germline trimming cut 0 bases from V and 9 bases from J; bases unmatched to any gene: 6. Germline CDR1 MNHNY, CDR2 SVGAGI (reference sequence). The DNA for the CDR3 is TGTGCCAGCAGTTACTCGGGACAGGGAAACATTGAGCAGTTCTTC. Amino acids: CASSYSGQGNIEQFF.

The rearrangement joins TRBV5-8 to TRBJ2-7; TRBD2 matches 7 bases. Germline lookup yields CDR1 SGHTS and CDR2 YDEGEE. Trimming at V came to 1 base and at J to 6 bases, leaving 7 bases not matched to a gene. The CDR3 runs to 14 residues. The CDR3 sequence: CASSLRLATVEQYF. CDR3 DNA sequence: TGTGCCAGCAGCTTGAGACTAGCTACCGTCGAGCAGTACTTC.

CDR3 residues: CASSLTDSNEQFF. CDR3 nucleotide sequence: TGTGCCAGCAGCTTAACCGACTCCAATGAGCAGTTCTTC. This chain links TRBV7-2 with TRBJ2-1; D is ambiguous. This CDR3 region has 13 residues. The germline V gene encodes CDR1 SGHTA and CDR2 FQGNSA. V dropped 2 bases and J dropped 6 bases, with 8 bases sitting between them. The variable domain in full, completed from reference TRBV7-2 and TRBJ2-1, reads GAGVSQSPSNKVTEKGKDVELRCDPISGHTALYWYRQSLGQGLEFLIYFQGNSAPDKSGLPSDRFSAERTGGSVSTLTIQRTQQEDSAVYLCASSLTDSNEQFFGPGTRLTVL.

The chain links TRBV30 to TRBJ1-1; D call uncertain. The CDR3 totals 15 residues. Trimming removed 4 bases from V and 1 base from J, with 16 bases in between. Germline assignment: CDR1 GTSNPN and CDR2 SVGIG (reference sequence). DNA for the CDR3: TGTGCCTGGATCACTCATATAGGGAGGAACACTGAAGCTTTCTTT. Residues: CAWITHIGRNTEAFF.